One and the same sample provided the 21 T cell receptor beta chains below, sequenced in a study of T cell repertoires in cytomegalovirus infection. TCRdb ran MiXCR on the reads and lists one entry per CDR3 protein. The data hold around 280,000 distinct CDR3 sequences, with around 13% observed a single time. Sequences were obtained from PBMCs. These receptors were collected from a human donor in good health (CMV status not recorded). Some clones in this sample may be carry-over from other donors' samples.

This clonotype was counted at least ten times. The chain combines TRBV28 with TRBJ2-7; 11 nucleotides line up with TRBD1. Germline V gene lookup returns CDR1 MDHEN and CDR2 SYDVKM. J lost 6 bases, V lost 6 bases, and 13 bases had no gene match. The CDR3 has 16 amino acids. CDR3 DNA: TGTGCCAGCAGACTTCGAGGGACAGGGGGTTTAGGCGAGCAGTACTTC. Its protein product is CASRLRGTGGLGEQYF.

This clonotype was counted many times. V usage is TRBV27 and J usage is TRBJ1-1; the match to TRBD1 covers 8 bases. There are 13 residues in the CDR3. With V trimmed by 8 bases and J by 3 bases, 5 bases remained unmatched. CDR1 is MNHEY, CDR2 SMNVEV, per germline (reference sequence). CDR3 coding DNA: TGTGCCAGCTCTGACAGGGGCTACACTGAAGCTTTCTTT. Amino acids: CASSDRGYTEAFF.

The table lists this clonotype with many counts. The chain has TRBV20-1 and TRBJ2-2; 7 nucleotides match TRBD1. Germline V gives CDR1 DFQATT, CDR2 SNEGSKA (reference sequence). After removal of 6 bases from V and 8 bases from J, the junction contained 6 bases not matched to a gene. The CDR3 runs to 12 residues. The CDR3: CSARQGAGELFF. The DNA of the CDR3 is TGCAGTGCCCGACAGGGAGCAGGGGAGCTGTTTTTT.

This chain joins TRBV7-9 and TRBJ2-5; the D gene is possibly TRBD2 (6 bases). The length of the CDR3 is 15 residues. The V end lost 1 base, the J end lost 1 base, and 10 bases lay between the germline ends. The germline gives CDR1 SEHNR, CDR2 FQNEAQ (reference sequence). CDR3: CASSLGSGSQETQYF. CDR3 sequence (DNA): TGTGCCAGCAGCTTAGGATCCGGGAGCCAAGAGACCCAGTACTTC. The full variable domain, with the rest looked up from reference TRBV7-9 and TRBJ2-5, is DTGVSQNPRHKITKRGQNVTFRCDPISEHNRLYWYRQTLGQGPEFLTYFQNEAQLEKSRLLSDRFSAERPKGSFSTLEIQRTEQGDSAMYLCASSLGSGSQETQYFGPGTRLLVL.

This chain links TRBV12-5 with TRBJ1-2, with 10 nucleotides matching TRBD1. This CDR3 has 17 amino acids. The junction had 12 bases not matched to a gene; V was cut back by 0 bases and J by 8 bases. CDR1 is LGHNT and CDR2 is FRNRAP in the germline V gene. DNA of the CDR3: TGTGCTAGTGGTTTGGTCCTGACAGGGGGCCCAGACTCCGGCTACACCTTC. Its translation: CASGLVLTGGPDSGYTF. Filled out from reference TRBV12-5 and TRBJ1-2, the complete variable domain reads DARVTQTPRHKVTEMGQEVTMRCQPILGHNTVFWYRQTMMQGLELLAYFRNRAPLDDSGMPKDRFSAEMPDATLATLKIQPSEPRDSAVYFCASGLVLTGGPDSGYTFGSGTRLTVV.

A word on this clonotype: A much larger clone sits a single nucleotide away, making a read error possible. V is TRBV6-5 and J is TRBJ2-2; a weak D match, TRBD2 (5 bases). Between the trimmed V and J ends, which lost 10 bases and 4 bases, there was a span of 19 bases. The length of the CDR3 is 15 residues. Germline lookup yields CDR1 MNHEY and CDR2 SVGAGI. This CDR3 reads CANRPSYSVTGELFF. CDR3 sequence (DNA): TGTGCCAACAGACCCTCATATAGCGTCACCGGGGAGCTGTTTTTT.

The chain employs TRBV29-1 and TRBJ2-3; weak D call: TRBD1 (5 bases). CDR1 and CDR2 from the germline V gene are SQVTM and ANQGSEA. The CDR3 has 14 amino acids. V was clipped by 1 base and J by 0 bases, with 8 bases between them. The CDR3 reads CSVEGTNSTDTQYF. The CDR3 DNA is TGCAGCGTTGAAGGGACAAATAGCACAGATACGCAGTATTTT.

As concerns this clonotype: Germline and junction disagree at one end, which may indicate a read error. V gene TRBV6-6 combines with J gene TRBJ2-1, with D possibly TRBD2 on 5 matching bases. The J call could be wrong; TRBJ2-7 is a better fit for the DNA end. The CDR3 is made up of 16 amino acids. Germline values: CDR1 MNHNY, CDR2 SVGAGI (reference sequence). The CDR3 DNA is TGTGCCAGAAGTTACGGGGTAGCGTGGGCTTACAATGAGCAGTACTTC. Protein: CARSYGVAWAYNEQYF.

This clonotype turned up a few times. This rearrangement joins TRBV20-1 to TRBJ2-7, with D perhaps TRBD1 (6 bases). Germline assignment: CDR1 DFQATT and CDR2 SNEGSKA (reference sequence). V was trimmed by 4 bases and J by 0 bases, leaving 16 bases between them. The CDR3 loop spans 15 amino acids. DNA of the CDR3: TGCAGTGCTAAAACAGGGTCCGTCCCCTCCTACGAGCAGTACTTC. Translating it yields CSAKTGSVPSYEQYF.

This clonotype turned up a few times. This chain links TRBV20-1 with TRBJ2-1; either TRBD1 or TRBD2 may supply D (7 bases each). The V end lost 6 bases, the J end lost 9 bases, and 18 bases lay between the germline ends. From germline, CDR1 is DFQATT and CDR2 SNEGSKA (reference sequence). The CDR3 length is 13 residues. The CDR3 sequence is CSAPKGGGREQFF. DNA for the CDR3: TGCAGTGCACCCAAGGGAGGGGGCCGTGAGCAGTTCTTC.

This clonotype came up a few times. V gene TRBV28 combines with J gene TRBJ2-7; D unclear. V gave up 6 bases and J gave up 4 bases, with 13 bases separating them. Germline V gene data show CDR1 as MDHEN and CDR2 as SYDVKM. This CDR3 is built from 13 residues. In DNA form, the CDR3 reads TGTGCCAGCAGCCCGTTTCCCTTTTACGAGCAGTACTTC. Protein: CASSPFPFYEQYF.

This clonotype came up many times. The chain recombines TRBV4-1 with TRBJ1-3; TRBD1 aligns across 7 bases. This CDR3 has 17 amino acids. Germline CDR1 is MGHRA and CDR2 is YSYEKL. V lost 1 base to trimming and J lost 4 bases; unmatched junction nucleotides: 10. The DNA of the CDR3 is TGCGCCAGCAGCCAAGTGGATGTAACAGGGGCCGGAAACACCATATATTTT. Translation: CASSQVDVTGAGNTIYF.

V is TRBV2 and J is TRBJ1-1; D may be TRBD1 (5 bases). The germline V gene has CDR1 SNHLY and CDR2 FYNNEI. The CDR3 has 13 residues. V lost 7 bases and J 7 bases, leaving 16 bases between the germline ends. The CDR3 DNA reads TGTGCCAGCATCTGGCGGGGGGAGGGTGAAGCTTTCTTT. Its translation is CASIWRGEGEAFF. Combining the CDR3 with reference TRBV2 and TRBJ1-1 gives the whole variable domain EPEVTQTPSHQVTQMGQEVILRCVPISNHLYFYWYRQILGQKVEFLVSFYNNEISEKSEIFDDQFSVERPDGSNFTLKIRSTKLEDSAMYFCASIWRGEGEAFFGQGTRLTVV.

This clonotype was seen ten or more times. V gene TRBV12-3 or TRBV12-4 combines with J gene TRBJ2-3; D might be TRBD2 (6 bases). Trimming stripped 8 bases from V and 0 bases from J, with 21 bases between. The CDR3 runs to 17 residues. The CDR3 DNA is TGTGCCAGCGCATTAGCGGTTAACCAGCTTAGCACAGATACGCAGTATTTT. Protein: CASALAVNQLSTDTQYF.

Remarks on this clonotype: A much larger clone lies a single base off, so this may be a read error. CDR3 DNA sequence: TGTGCCAGCAGTCCAAGCGGGAGTGTGACAGCTACGCAGTATTTT. Translating it yields CASSPSGSVTATQYF. The J gene is TRBJ2-3, the V gene TRBV2; 8 nucleotides match TRBD2. CDR3 length: 15 amino acids. Germline values: CDR1 SNHLY, CDR2 FYNNEI.

This clonotype was seen many times. The chain is built from TRBV19 and TRBJ2-7; TRBD1 aligns across 9 bases. From germline, CDR1 is LNHDA and CDR2 SQIVND (reference sequence). V shed 6 bases and J 6 bases; nucleotides not matched to a gene: 9. This CDR3 comprises 14 residues. This CDR3 reads CASRMGQGSFEQYF. CDR3 bases: TGTGCCAGTAGGATGGGACAGGGAAGCTTCGAGCAGTACTTC.

This clonotype was seen repeatedly, ten times or more. The chain joins TRBV2 to TRBJ2-3; 12 bases are a match to TRBD2. The CDR3 has 16 residues. Germline V gene data show CDR1 as SNHLY and CDR2 as FYNNEI. With 8 bases clipped from V and 0 bases from J, the junction kept 6 bases outside the gene matches. The CDR3 nucleotides read TGTGCCAGCCGAAAGACTAGCGGGGGTAGCACAGATACGCAGTATTTT. Translating it yields CASRKTSGGSTDTQYF.

This sequence joins TRBV18 and TRBJ2-5; a weak D match, TRBD2 (6 bases). In germline, CDR1 is KGHSH, CDR2 LQKENI. The CDR3 loop spans 13 amino acids. The V end lost 6 bases, the J end lost 2 bases, and 10 bases lay between the germline ends. CDR3 bases: TGTGCCAGCTCGGGGACTTCTCAAGAGACCCAGTACTTC. Encoded protein: CASSGTSQETQYF.

This clonotype came up many times. The CDR3: CASSSYGGTSGNLYEQYF. In nucleotides, the CDR3 is TGTGCCAGCAGTTCCTATGGAGGAACTAGCGGGAATCTCTACGAGCAGTACTTC. The gene calls are TRBV28 and TRBJ2-7; 10 bases agree with TRBD2. Germline V gives CDR1 MDHEN, CDR2 SYDVKM. The CDR3 spans 18 residues. The V gene end was trimmed by 4 bases and the J gene end by 3 bases; junction bases not matched to a gene: 15.

This clonotype was counted many times. The chain uses TRBV5-6 and TRBJ2-2; 9 positions match TRBD2. CDR1 is SGHDT and CDR2 is YYEEEE in the germline V gene. This CDR3 spans 17 amino acids. J was trimmed by 7 bases and V by 0 bases; bases with no gene match: 10. The CDR3 coding sequence is TGTGCCAGCAGCTTGGGTAGCGGGGGAATCGCTCGCGGGGAGCTGTTTTTT. This encodes CASSLGSGGIARGELFF.

This clonotype was detected ten times or more. This chain connects TRBV5-1 to TRBJ2-7; the D is unclear. The ends were cut back, 4 bases at V and 2 bases at J, with 10 bases in the middle. The CDR3 consists of 13 residues. Per the germline V gene, CDR1 is SGHRS and CDR2 is YFSETQ. The CDR3 loop reads CASSPVDPYEQYF. CDR3 in DNA: TGCGCCAGCAGCCCCGTGGACCCCTACGAGCAGTACTTC.